The 16 T cell receptor beta chains in this list originate from one sample, sequenced in a study of blood T cell repertoires in COVID-19. The table came from immunoSEQ multiplex PCR; TCRdb's copy has only in-frame clones and leaves some out. Here the sample spans around 330,000 clones, around 84% being singletons. Material: PBMCs or T cells enriched from blood (not recorded which). All receptors derive from a woman aged 25 to 39 who had been exposed to COVID-19.

V and J are TRBV25-1 and TRBJ1-2, with 8 bases fitting TRBD1. There are 15 residues in the CDR3. CDR1 and CDR2 from the germline V gene are MGHDK and SYGVNS. The trim removed 3 bases at V and 1 base at J, leaving 4 bases unmatched. CDR3 nucleotides: TGTGCCAGCAGTGACACAGGGGGACTTAACTATGGCTACACCTTC. Protein sequence: CASSDTGGLNYGYTF.

This clone was counted only a few times. The chain recombines TRBV6-2 or TRBV6-3 with TRBJ1-6; no clear D. The CDR3 spans 14 residues. CDR1 is MNHEY and CDR2 is SVGEGT in the germline V gene. V shed 4 bases and J shed 6 bases, with 10 bases lying between them. CDR3: CASSFRQRNSPLHF. CDR3 coding DNA: TGTGCCAGCAGTTTTCGACAACGTAATTCACCCCTCCACTTT.

J is TRBJ1-6 and V is TRBV30; D call uncertain. CDR1 GTSNPN and CDR2 SVGIG come from the germline V gene (reference sequence). The CDR3 has 17 residues. Between the trimmed V and J ends, which lost 2 bases and 1 base, there was a span of 15 bases. The CDR3 coding sequence is TGTGCCTGGAGTCCCGGCAGGTCTTCGTCCTATAATTCACCCCTCCACTTT. Translated: CAWSPGRSSSYNSPLHF.

The chain combines TRBV24-1 with TRBJ1-4, with a weak D call TRBD1 (6 bases). Germline CDR1 and CDR2: KGHDR and SFDVKD. V was trimmed by 2 bases and J by 7 bases, leaving 16 bases between them. This CDR3 region has 16 residues. Here the CDR3 DNA reads TGTGCCACCAGTGATTCGGGACATCTTGATGGTGAAAAACTGTTTTTT. Protein sequence: CATSDSGHLDGEKLFF.

The V call is TRBV18, the J call TRBJ1-1; weak D call: TRBD1 (6 bases). CDR3 length: 16 amino acids. V was pared by 5 bases and J by 6 bases, with 22 bases between. CDR1 is KGHSH, CDR2 LQKENI, per germline. DNA for the CDR3: TGTGCCAGCTCATTGAATGACAGGTTCGGGGGGGCTGAAGCTTTCTTT. It is translated as CASSLNDRFGGAEAFF.

A single count supports this clone. The chain links TRBV4-1 to TRBJ2-1; weak D call: TRBD2 (6 bases). The CDR3 has 14 amino acids. Germline V gene sequence: CDR1 MGHRA, CDR2 YSYEKL. Between the trimmed V and J ends, which lost 4 bases and 4 bases, there was a span of 11 bases. CDR3 loop: CASSPGLTYNEQFF. CDR3 sequence (DNA): TGCGCCAGCAGCCCGGGACTGACTTACAATGAGCAGTTCTTC.

The gene calls are TRBV28 and TRBJ1-5, with no clear D. CDR1 is MDHEN, CDR2 SYDVKM, per germline. Trimming removed 0 bases at V and 7 bases at J, with 10 bases between. The CDR3 is 14 amino acids. CDR3 sequence (DNA): TGTGCCAGCAGTTTATGGGGGAGGCAACAGCCCCAGCATTTT. It codes for CASSLWGRQQPQHF. Full variable domain (remainder filled in from reference TRBV28 and TRBJ1-5): DVKVTQSSRYLVKRTGEKVFLECVQDMDHENMFWYRQDPGLGLRLIYFSYDVKMKEKGDIPEGYSVSREKKERFSLILESASTNQTSMYLCASSLWGRQQPQHFGDGTRLSIL.

The chain links TRBV12-3 or TRBV12-4 to TRBJ2-2; D is unresolved. CDR3 length equals 10 residues. The CDR3 sequence is CATRSGELFF. The CDR3 DNA follows: TGTGCTACGAGATCCGGGGAGCTGTTTTTT.

The J gene is TRBJ1-6, the V gene TRBV4-2; TRBD1 agrees at 7 bases. Germline V lookup: CDR1 LGHNA, CDR2 YNFKEQ. This CDR3 region has 17 residues. V trimming: 3 bases; J trimming: 14 bases; junction bases outside the gene matches: 19. Here the CDR3 DNA reads TGTGCCAGCAGCCAGGAAGATTCGGGACAGTCCCTTAGGGCCCTCCACTTT. It codes for CASSQEDSGQSLRALHF.

The chain combines TRBV30 with TRBJ2-2; 14 bases agree with TRBD2. The CDR3 sequence is 14 residues long. V shed 5 bases, J shed 7 bases, and the junction held 3 bases outside the gene matches. CDR1 and CDR2 from the germline V gene are GTSNPN and SVGIG (reference sequence). The chain's CDR3 is CAWRTSGRIGELFF. In nucleotides, the CDR3 is TGTGCCTGGCGGACTAGCGGGAGGATCGGGGAGCTGTTTTTT.

CDR3 DNA sequence: TGTGCCACCGCCTTCCCAGGGGGCCTGCCCCAGCATTTT. It yields the protein CATAFPGGLPQHF. J is TRBJ1-5 and V is TRBV19; 8 nucleotides line up with TRBD1. V dropped 10 bases and J dropped 9; count of bases not matched to a gene: 11. The CDR3 covers 13 residues. Germline CDR1 is LNHDA and CDR2 is SQIVND (reference sequence).

The V gene is TRBV29-1, the J gene TRBJ1-2; D perhaps matches TRBD1 (5 bases). The CDR3 is 12 amino acids. Germline CDR1 reads SQVTM; CDR2 reads ANQGSEA. Trimming pared 5 bases from V and 3 bases from J, leaving 10 bases between. The CDR3 protein is CSVRRGDYGYTF. The DNA for the CDR3 is TGCAGCGTTCGAAGGGGCGACTATGGCTACACCTTC. The full variable domain, completed using reference TRBV29-1 and TRBJ1-2, is SAVISQKPSRDICQRGTSLTIQCQVDSQVTMMFWYRQQPGQSLTLIATANQGSEATYESGFVIDKFPISRPNLTFSTLTVSNMSPEDSSIYLCSVRRGDYGYTFGSGTRLTVV.

The chain links TRBV9 to TRBJ2-7, with 9 bases fitting TRBD2. The CDR3 totals 17 residues. Germline-derived CDR1 and CDR2 are SGDLS and YYNGEE. Trimming at V came to 0 bases and at J to 6 bases, leaving 13 bases not matched to a gene. CDR3 bases: TGTGCCAGCAGCGTAGCGTCCGGGGCTAGCGGGAACCCCGAGCAGTACTTC. Translated: CASSVASGASGNPEQYF.

The chain's CDR3 is CASSQDEHYEKLFF. The CDR3 bases are TGCGCCAGCAGCCAAGACGAGCATTATGAAAAACTGTTTTTT. J is TRBJ1-4 and V is TRBV4-3; D call uncertain. Germline CDR1 is LGHNA and CDR2 is YSLEER. The length of the CDR3 is 14 residues. V was cut by 0 bases and J by 6 bases, with 8 bases left in between.

The chain joins TRBV6-5 to TRBJ1-2, with 10 bases aligning to TRBD1. CDR1 and CDR2 (germline): MNHEY, SVGAGI. The CDR3 extends over 14 amino acids. V dropped 7 bases and J dropped 4; count of bases not matched to a gene: 6. CDR3 sequence reads: CASTPTGGFYGYTF. The CDR3 bases are TGTGCCAGCACCCCGACAGGGGGCTTCTATGGCTACACCTTC.

J is TRBJ1-4 and V is TRBV18; 9 bases agree with TRBD1. Germline V gene lookup returns CDR1 KGHSH and CDR2 LQKENI. V gave up 4 bases and J gave up 5 bases; unmatched junction bases: 2. CDR3 length: 14 residues. The CDR3 DNA follows: TGTGCCAGCTCACAGGGACAGGGAAATGAAAAACTGTTTTTT. It encodes CASSQGQGNEKLFF.